The TCR beta chain under discussion was sequenced for a study of neurological immune-mediated disorders. General observations from the study: Whereas HTLV-1-associated myelopathy showed the most TCR clonal expansion, multiple sclerosis showed the least, with levels below those of healthy controls.

Comment on this clonotype: Its antigen is not known.

The length of the CDR3 is 16 residues. J lost 5 bases, V lost 6 bases, and 6 bases had no gene match. The germline gives CDR1 SGHVS, CDR2 FNYEAQ. cDNA synthesis was performed by 5'RACE with 10-nucleotide random UMIs. Every sequencing run gave over 180 million TCR-beta sequences, taken from 15-18 subjects. From the 5' RACE reads, TCRdb called clonotypes with MiXCR, one entry per CDR3 protein. The sample contains some 20,000 distinct CDR3 sequences, 25% to 30% of which appear only once. The unsorted libraries had their origin in 2 million PBMCs stored at -80 C. Sequencing input: PBMCs. This chain joins TRBV7-6 and TRBJ2-1, with 14 positions matching TRBD2. This receptor was identified in a man aged 50 or older with HTLV-1-associated myelopathy (HAM/TSP). As DNA, the CDR3 is TGTGCCAGCAGGCGTCAGACTAGCGGGGGGGACAATGAGCAGTTCTTC. Translated, it gives CASRRQTSGGDNEQFF. Full variable domain (missing parts from reference TRBV7-6 and TRBJ2-1): GAGVSQSPRYKVTKRGQDVALRCDPISGHVSLYWYRQALGQGPEFLTYFNYEAQQDKSGLPNDRFSAERPEGSISTLTIQRTEQRDSAMYRCASRRQTSGGDNEQFFGPGTRLTVL.